This T cell receptor (beta chain) was captured in a study of blood T cells in healthy people across ages (dated by TCRdb to the mid-2010s). Study-level background: Template switching captured roughly one uniquely barcoded TCR beta cDNA molecule per two T cells in model experiments. For two donors (one aged 18 to 30 and one aged 80 or older), the study analyzed two additional independent replicas of 1 million unique cDNA reads from the same blood draw. Four age groups were formed from the donors: young (average roughly 15 years), middle-aged (approximately 40), aged (roughly 56) and long-lived (less than 85). To avoid experimental bias, donors of different ages were randomly spread across the sequencing lanes. To track age-related changes in TCR beta repertoire diversity, the study relied on deep sequencing normalized with unique cDNA molecular identifiers. Broad study findings and their caveats: Observed TCR beta diversity per million T cells fell roughly linearly with age, and a significant reduction was already apparent by age about 43. Because donor CMV infection status was unknown, age-related changes in expanded clonotypes were potentially confounded. Compared with the aged group, the long-lived group had more naive CD4+ T cells, fewer expanded clones and increased TCR diversity, a pattern suggesting age selection. Estimates of total diversity from one million sequenced T cells were regarded as lower bounds and underestimates. A strong correlation was found between observed TCR beta diversity and the percentage of naive T cells measured by flow cytometry. Since profiling was done on bulk unsorted PBMCs, naive and antigen-experienced compartments could not be conclusively compared.

In this sample, this clonotype turned up a few times. The clone's antigen remains unknown. Per-base quality was not reported, and no clone a single base away is much larger than it. Donors were 40 or so systemically healthy Caucasian individuals from Russia aged about 6 to 100 years. Each donor gave approximately 9.3 milliliters of peripheral blood, collected into EDTA-treated Vacutainer tubes. Ficoll-Paque density-gradient centrifugation was used to isolate PBMCs, with at least 6.5 million per sample. Trizol reagent was used to extract total RNA from the PBMCs, yielding at least 6 micrograms per sample. Naive CD45RAhigh/CD27high T cell percentages were measured by flow cytometry on a PBMC aliquot from every donor. V is reduced by 4 bases and J by 1 base, leaving a spacing of 14 bases between them. Measured from the cysteine to the phenylalanine, the CDR3 is 15 residues long. The sequence is cut down to CDR3 DNA, 45 bases in frame from base 1. The germline V gene specifies SGHRS as CDR1 and YFSETQ as CDR2.

The library was made by 5' RACE. A second PCR of roughly 7 to 11 cycles was performed with a sample-barcoded 5' primer and a J-beta primer mix. A template-switch 5' adaptor carrying 12 random nucleotides introduced a unique molecular identifier onto each TCR beta cDNA molecule. Each sample yielded at least 3 million CDR3-containing paired-end reads. First-strand cDNA synthesis was performed from all RNA using the Mint cDNA synthesis kit, with priming by a TRBC-specific oligonucleotide. All cDNA was treated with uracil-DNA glycosylase and then went through a first 18-cycle PCR with the universal primers M1SS and BC2_uni_R. Regarding the original processing steps: Normalization of each sample was performed by random selection of 1 million high-quality reads, each carrying a distinct molecular identifier. Reads sharing molecular identifiers were discarded rather than binned into consensus sequences. CDR3 identification, clonotype clustering and error correction used MiTCR with a Q25 quality threshold and the strictest error-elimination algorithm. A nonparametric unseen species model with Euler transformation was used to estimate a lower bound on total TCR beta diversity. TCRdb reanalyzed the raw reads on its own, using fastp at Q25 for trimming and MiXCR for clone calling, and kept in-frame beta chains. All rows with the same CDR3 protein become a single entry with the most common DNA and genes. The V and J calls were determined by TCRdb, not by the authors. In this sample the table shows 1.5 million to 2 million distinct CDR3 sequences, 35% to 50% of which occur a single time. The ten largest clones take up about 23% of the sample.

This sequence uses TRBV5-1 and TRBJ2-5; the D gene is not confidently resolved. Source material: blood. The receptor's source is a human donor in good health. The CDR3 amino acid sequence is: CASSLRRVGQETQYF. The DNA sequence is as follows: TGCGCCAGCAGCCTGCGTAGGGTCGGCCAAGAGACCCAGTACTTC.